This TCR beta chain was profiled in a study of OX40 agonist ivuxolimab in advanced cancers. About the study as a whole: Ivuxolimab was an agonistic, fully human IgG2 monoclonal antibody directed against OX40 (CD134), a costimulatory receptor. Intravenous ivuxolimab was administered to patients every 2 weeks at six dose levels: 0.01, 0.1, 0.3, 1.5, 3 and 10 mg/kg. Prior anti-PD-1, anti-PD-L1 or anti-CTLA-4 therapy was permitted, and 30% to 45% of dose-escalation patients had received checkpoint inhibitors. The paper reports the monotherapy dose-escalation portion (N of about 56 patients) of the phase I ivuxolimab trial. In the dose-escalation cohort, 82.7% of patients were male, and the mean age was about 55 years, with a range of roughly 23 to 85. The point of sequencing TCRbeta in the periphery was to test whether ivuxolimab changed TCR sequence diversity and drove clonal T-cell expansion. Partial responses were achieved by three dose-escalation patients, of whom one had hepatocellular carcinoma and two had cutaneous melanoma. Of the approximately 50 patients in dose escalation, about 19 had hepatocellular carcinoma, some 15 had melanoma, 9 had renal cell carcinoma and 9 had head and neck cancer. What the research found in general, with its limitations: At doses of 0.1 to 3.0 mg/kg, clonal expansion of both CD4+ and CD8+ blood T cells was observed from baseline to week 6. The antigen specificity of the peripheral T cells that underwent clonal expansion was not determined. In partial responders in the 0.1-3.0 mg/kg groups, normalized peripheral clonal expansion was found to be among the lowest, especially among CD8+ T cells. After ivuxolimab, CD8+ T cells had more expanded clones than CD4+ T cells on average. Low levels of normalized T-cell clonal expansion were also seen in some nonresponding patients.

Trimming takes 5 bases from V and 6 bases from J, and the germline ends sit 10 bases apart. CDR1 and CDR2, per the germline V gene, are MNHNS and SASEGT. The CDR3, cysteine through phenylalanine, is 12 amino acids long. The DNA shown is the 36-base CDR3, in frame from base 1. Genomic DNA was extracted from sorted cells for sequencing of the TCRbeta CDR3 region. TCRbeta CDR3 regions were sequenced using the immunoSEQ Assay. What TCRdb holds here is the immuneACCESS table cut down to in-frame rearrangements. Part of the clones is not present; checked against another copy, under half of the missing clones reflect an unresolved V gene, and the others are unexplained. A total of tens of thousands of clones appear in this sample, 84% of them only once. Roughly 1.1% of the sample rests with the top ten. A remark on this clone: Its binding antigen is unknown. Per-base qualities were not stored, and no clone one base away is much larger.

The trial excluded patients who had a history of autoimmune disease or were on systemic immunosuppression. In every dose cohort, peripheral blood was drawn for TCR sequencing at baseline, cycle 4 day 1, and cycle 7 day 1. The samples were taken from a phase I, first-in-human, multicenter, open-label dose-escalation trial of ivuxolimab. Adults with locally advanced or metastatic melanoma, renal cell carcinoma, hepatocellular carcinoma or head and neck squamous cell carcinoma were enrolled in the trial. CD4+ and CD8+ T cells were sorted separately from peripheral blood before TCR sequencing. Sequencing was performed on CD4+ or CD8+ T cells sorted from blood, taken in a trial of the OX40 agonist ivuxolimab. This receptor was obtained from an adult with an advanced solid tumor such as melanoma, head and neck, liver or kidney cancer. In this chain, TRBV6-1 is recombined with TRBJ1-2; a confident D gene designation cannot be given. The DNA sequence reads TGTGCCAGCAGTCCAACGGGAGATGGCTACACCTTC. It encodes CASSPTGDGYTF.